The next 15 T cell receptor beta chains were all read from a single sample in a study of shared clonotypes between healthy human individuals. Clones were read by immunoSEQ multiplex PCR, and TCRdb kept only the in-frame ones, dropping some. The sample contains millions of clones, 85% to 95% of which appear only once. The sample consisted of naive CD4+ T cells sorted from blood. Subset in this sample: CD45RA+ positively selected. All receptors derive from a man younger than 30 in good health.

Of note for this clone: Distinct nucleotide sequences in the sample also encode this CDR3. The CDR3 sequence: CAWKGAKNIQYF. The CDR3 bases are TGTGCCTGGAAAGGGGCAAAAAACATTCAGTACTTC. The V call is TRBV30, the J call TRBJ2-4; perhaps TRBD1 as D (5 bases). This CDR3 spans 12 amino acids. Trimming shortened V by 4 bases and J by 4 bases, and 8 bases separated the two germline ends. Per germline, CDR1 GTSNPN and CDR2 SVGIG (reference sequence).

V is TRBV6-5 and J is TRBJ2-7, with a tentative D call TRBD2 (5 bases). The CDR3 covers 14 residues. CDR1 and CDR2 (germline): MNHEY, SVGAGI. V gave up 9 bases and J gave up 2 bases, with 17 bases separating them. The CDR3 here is CASRRSKGTYEQYF. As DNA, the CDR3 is TGTGCCAGTAGGAGGAGCAAGGGTACCTACGAGCAGTACTTC.

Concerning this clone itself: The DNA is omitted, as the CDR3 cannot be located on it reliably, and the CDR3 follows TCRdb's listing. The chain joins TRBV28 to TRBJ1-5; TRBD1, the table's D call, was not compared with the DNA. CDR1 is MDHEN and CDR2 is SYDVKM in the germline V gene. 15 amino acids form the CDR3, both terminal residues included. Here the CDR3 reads CASSSSQGFIQPQHF.

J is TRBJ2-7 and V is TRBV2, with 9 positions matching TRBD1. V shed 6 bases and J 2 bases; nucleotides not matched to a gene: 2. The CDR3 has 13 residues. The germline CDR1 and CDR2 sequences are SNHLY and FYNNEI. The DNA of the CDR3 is TGTGCCAGCAGGGGACAGGGAACCTACGAGCAGTACTTC. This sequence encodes CASRGQGTYEQYF. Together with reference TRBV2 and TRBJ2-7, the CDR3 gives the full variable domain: EPEVTQTPSHQVTQMGQEVILRCVPISNHLYFYWYRQILGQKVEFLVSFYNNEISEKSEIFDDQFSVERPDGSNFTLKIRSTKLEDSAMYFCASRGQGTYEQYFGPGTRLTVT.

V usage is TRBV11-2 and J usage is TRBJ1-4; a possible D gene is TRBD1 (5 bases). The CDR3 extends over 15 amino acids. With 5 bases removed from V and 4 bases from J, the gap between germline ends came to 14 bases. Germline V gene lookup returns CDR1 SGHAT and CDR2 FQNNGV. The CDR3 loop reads CASSPDGTYNEKLFF. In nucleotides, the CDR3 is TGTGCCAGCAGCCCCGACGGGACCTATAATGAAAAACTGTTTTTT.

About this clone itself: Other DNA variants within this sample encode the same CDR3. CDR3 sequence: CASSLTGANTGELFF. Here the CDR3 DNA reads TGTGCCAGCAGTTTGACAGGGGCGAACACCGGGGAGCTGTTTTTT. V gene TRBV28 combines with J gene TRBJ2-2; 8 positions agree with TRBD1. The ends lost 3 bases at V and 0 bases at J; junction bases unmatched: 0. The CDR3 is made up of 15 amino acids. Germline CDR1 MDHEN, CDR2 SYDVKM.

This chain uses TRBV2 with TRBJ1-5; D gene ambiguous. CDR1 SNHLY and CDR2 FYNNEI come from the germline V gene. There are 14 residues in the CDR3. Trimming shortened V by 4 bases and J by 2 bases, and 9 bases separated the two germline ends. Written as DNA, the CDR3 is TGTGCCAGCAGTGGATTGTTGGGCAATCAGCCCCAGCATTTT. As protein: CASSGLLGNQPQHF. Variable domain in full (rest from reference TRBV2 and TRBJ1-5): EPEVTQTPSHQVTQMGQEVILRCVPISNHLYFYWYRQILGQKVEFLVSFYNNEISEKSEIFDDQFSVERPDGSNFTLKIRSTKLEDSAMYFCASSGLLGNQPQHFGDGTRLSIL.

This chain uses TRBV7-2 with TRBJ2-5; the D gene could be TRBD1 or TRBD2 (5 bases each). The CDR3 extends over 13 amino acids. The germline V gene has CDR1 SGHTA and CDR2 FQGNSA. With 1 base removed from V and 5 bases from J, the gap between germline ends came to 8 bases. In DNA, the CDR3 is TGTGCCAGCAGCTTAGTGGGGACGGAGACCCAGTACTTC. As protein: CASSLVGTETQYF.

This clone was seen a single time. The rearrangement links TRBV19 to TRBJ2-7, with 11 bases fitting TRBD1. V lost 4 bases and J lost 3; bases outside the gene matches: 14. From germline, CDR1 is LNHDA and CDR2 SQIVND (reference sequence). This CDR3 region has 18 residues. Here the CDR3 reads CASSTRTGGGGILYEQYF. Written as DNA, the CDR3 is TGTGCCAGTAGTACCCGGACAGGGGGCGGGGGAATTCTCTACGAGCAGTACTTC.

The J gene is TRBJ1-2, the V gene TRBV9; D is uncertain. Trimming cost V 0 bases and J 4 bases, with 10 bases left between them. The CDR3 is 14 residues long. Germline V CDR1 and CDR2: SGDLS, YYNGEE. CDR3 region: CASSVGPEGYGYTF. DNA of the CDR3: TGTGCCAGCAGCGTAGGACCAGAGGGCTATGGCTACACCTTC.

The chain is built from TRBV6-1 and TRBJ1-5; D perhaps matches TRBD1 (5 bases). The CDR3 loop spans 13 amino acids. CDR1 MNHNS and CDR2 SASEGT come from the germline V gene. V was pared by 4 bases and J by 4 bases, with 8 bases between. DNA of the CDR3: TGTGCCAGCAGTGCGACAGCAAATCAGCCCCAGCATTTT. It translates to CASSATANQPQHF.

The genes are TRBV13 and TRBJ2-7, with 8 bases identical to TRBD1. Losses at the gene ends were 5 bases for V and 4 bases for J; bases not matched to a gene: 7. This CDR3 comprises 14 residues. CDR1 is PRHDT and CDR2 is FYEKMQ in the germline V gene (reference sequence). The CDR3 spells CASSPQGATYEQYF. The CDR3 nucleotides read TGTGCCAGCAGCCCCCAGGGGGCTACGTACGAGCAGTACTTC.

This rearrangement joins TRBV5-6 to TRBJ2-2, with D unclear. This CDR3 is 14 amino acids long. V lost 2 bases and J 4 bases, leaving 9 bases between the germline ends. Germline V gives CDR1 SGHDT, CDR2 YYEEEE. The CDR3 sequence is CASSFELSTGELFF. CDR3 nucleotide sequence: TGTGCCAGCAGCTTTGAGCTGTCCACCGGGGAGCTGTTTTTT.

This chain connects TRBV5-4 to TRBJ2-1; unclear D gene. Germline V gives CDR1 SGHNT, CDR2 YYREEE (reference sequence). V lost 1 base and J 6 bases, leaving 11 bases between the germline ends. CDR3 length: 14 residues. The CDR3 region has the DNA TGTGCCAGCAGCTTGCTTCAAGCGTTCAATGAGCAGTTCTTC. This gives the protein CASSLLQAFNEQFF. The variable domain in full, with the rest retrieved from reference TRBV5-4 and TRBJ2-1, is ETGVTQSPTHLIKTRGQQVTLRCSSQSGHNTVSWYQQALGQGPQFIFQYYREEENGRGNFPPRFSGLQFPNYSSELNVNALELDDSALYLCASSLLQAFNEQFFGPGTRLTVL.

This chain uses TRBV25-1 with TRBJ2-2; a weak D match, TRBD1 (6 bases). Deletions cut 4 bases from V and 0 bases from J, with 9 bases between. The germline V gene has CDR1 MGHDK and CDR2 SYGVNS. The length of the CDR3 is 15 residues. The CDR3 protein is CASSVRGTNTGELFF. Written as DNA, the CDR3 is TGTGCCAGCAGTGTGAGGGGGACGAACACCGGGGAGCTGTTTTTT.